A selection of T cell receptor beta chains follows, all from one sample in a study of cytomegalovirus exposure and HLA in healthy donors. Produced via immunoSEQ multiplex PCR; TCRdb's table is partial and in-frame only. The repertoire has fewer than 100,000 clones, 60% to 80% of them found once; the top ten carry 7.5% to 9%. The specimen sequenced was PBMCs. These receptors were collected from a female donor in good health and CMV-seronegative. CDR3s include the opening cysteine and the closing phenylalanine or tryptophan. D genes are given only for firm matches. The size entry is marked missing in some rows and otherwise reads once, few, many or a size class.

>TRBV27|13|NA|TRBJ2-7|NA
CASSLRQGGEQYF
TGTGCCAGCAGTTTGCGTCAGGGAGGCGAGCAGTACTTC
>TRBV11-2|15|NA|TRBJ1-2|TRBD1
CASSLLLTGNYGYTF
TGTGCCAGCAGCTTACTTTTGACAGGGAACTATGGCTACACCTTC
>TRBV27|15|NA|TRBJ2-7|NA
CASSLRFAGVYEQYF
TGTGCCAGCAGTTTAAGGTTTGCAGGGGTATACGAGCAGTACTTC
>TRBV5-1|12|NA|TRBJ2-7|NA
CASSLEKSEQYF
TGCGCCAGCAGCTTGGAAAAGAGCGAGCAGTACTTC
>TRBV28|15|once|TRBJ1-6|TRBD1
CATLDREVKNSPLHF
TGTGCCACTCTGGACAGGGAGGTTAAAAATTCACCCCTCCACTTT
>TRBV19|15|NA|TRBJ2-2|TRBD2
CASGLRGGKTGELFF
TGTGCCAGTGGGCTCCGGGGAGGGAAAACCGGGGAGCTGTTTTTT
>TRBV2|15|NA|TRBJ2-7|TRBD2
CASSPPLAGSYEQYF
TGTGCCAGCAGTCCCCCCCTAGCGGGAAGCTACGAGCAGTACTTC
>TRBV5-4|14|few|TRBJ2-5|NA
CASSSPSRHETQYF
TGTGCCAGCAGCTCCCCTTCTAGGCACGAGACCCAGTACTTC
>TRBV4-1|15|NA|TRBJ2-1|TRBD2
CASSQGLAGLNEQFF
TGCGCCAGCAGCCAAGGGCTAGCGGGGTTGAATGAGCAGTTCTTC
>TRBV2|12|few|TRBJ1-5|NA
CASSERFQPQHF
TGTGCCAGCAGTGAACGGTTTCAGCCCCAGCATTTT
>TRBV27|13|few|TRBJ1-2|TRBD1
CASSFQDRGGYTF
TGTGCCAGCAGTTTTCAGGACAGGGGAGGCTACACCTTC
>TRBV6-1|15|once|TRBJ1-5|NA
CASNRDFTSNQPQHF
TGTGCCAGCAATAGGGACTTCACAAGCAATCAGCCCCAGCATTTT
>TRBV5-6|16|NA|TRBJ1-3|NA
CASSIRQIQNGNTIYF
TGTGCCAGCAGCATCAGACAGATCCAAAATGGAAACACCATATATTTT
>TRBV28|15|NA|TRBJ1-2|NA
CASSLEASSSVGYTF
TGTGCCAGCAGTTTAGAGGCAAGCAGTTCAGTAGGCTACACCTTC
>TRBV7-8|15|once|TRBJ1-2|NA
CASSSRGRANYGYTF
TGTGCCAGCAGCTCCAGAGGGAGAGCTAACTATGGCTACACCTTC
>TRBV6-6|12|NA|TRBJ1-2|TRBD1
CASRGQVGGYTF
TGTGCCAGCAGGGGACAGGTGGGGGGCTACACCTTC
>TRBV9|17|few|TRBJ2-2|TRBD2
CASSARGLAVNTGELFF
TGTGCCAGCAGCGCCCGAGGGCTAGCGGTTAACACCGGGGAGCTGTTTTTT
>TRBV27|15|once|TRBJ2-7|NA
CASSLALAVQYEQYF
TGTGCCAGCAGTTTAGCCCTGGCGGTCCAGTACGAGCAGTACTTC
>TRBV7-3|14|NA|TRBJ2-7|NA
CASSLITGFYEQYF
TGTGCCAGCAGCTTGATAACAGGGTTTTACGAGCAGTACTTC
>TRBV4-1|17|NA|TRBJ1-5|TRBD1
CASSPGGTGYGNQPQHF
TGCGCCAGCAGCCCCGGGGGGACAGGGTATGGCAATCAGCCCCAGCATTTT
>TRBV6-1|15|NA|TRBJ1-5|NA
CASRQTGMFNQPQHF
TGTGCCAGCAGGCAAACAGGGATGTTCAATCAGCCCCAGCATTTT
>TRBV25-1|17|NA|TRBJ2-2|TRBD2
CARGTSGLAGATGELFF
TGTGCCAGGGGTACATCGGGACTAGCGGGAGCGACCGGGGAGCTGTTTTTT
>TRBV27|18|NA|TRBJ1-1|TRBD1
CASSLARQGVGRNTEAFF
TGTGCCAGCAGTTTAGCTCGGCAGGGGGTGGGTCGGAACACTGAAGCTTTCTTT
>TRBV6-5|14|NA|TRBJ1-2|NA
CASHTENSFYGYTF
TGTGCCAGCCACACGGAGAATTCCTTCTATGGCTACACCTTC
>TRBV4-1|14|NA|TRBJ2-1|NA
CASSLFGTPNEQFF
TGCGCCAGCAGCCTCTTCGGGACACCCAATGAGCAGTTCTTC
>TRBV10-3|14|NA|TRBJ1-5|TRBD1
CAPPGQPKRQPQHF
TGTGCCCCCCCGGGACAGCCTAAGCGACAGCCCCAGCATTTT
>TRBV7-2|18|NA|TRBJ1-1|NA
CASSLEFGGGGYYTEAFF
TGTGCCAGCAGCTTAGAGTTCGGGGGAGGGGGGTATTACACTGAAGCTTTCTTT
>TRBV28|14|NA|TRBJ1-3|NA
CASRNAGSGNTIYF
TGTGCCAGCAGAAATGCAGGGTCTGGAAACACCATATATTTT
>TRBV5-5|14|NA|TRBJ2-3|NA
CASSLGDNLDTQYF
TGTGCCAGCAGCTTGGGGGACAACCTTGATACGCAGTATTTT
>TRBV6-6|14|NA|TRBJ2-7|TRBD1
CASSTGTEPYEQYF
TGTGCCAGCAGCACCGGGACAGAACCTTACGAGCAGTACTTC
>TRBV29-1|16|NA|TRBJ1-2|NA
CSVESAGTRISYGYTF
TGCAGCGTTGAATCGGCCGGGACAAGGATATCCTATGGCTACACCTTC
>TRBV4-1|13|NA|TRBJ2-7|NA
CASSQGAGDEQYF
TGCGCCAGCAGCCAGGGCGCAGGGGACGAGCAGTACTTC
>TRBV6-6|15|NA|TRBJ1-2|TRBD1
CASSYPDRVNYGYTF
TGTGCCAGCAGTTACCCGGACAGGGTTAACTATGGCTACACCTTC
>TRBV19|13|NA|TRBJ1-1|NA
CASRYGPNTEAFF
TGTGCCAGTAGGTATGGGCCGAACACTGAAGCTTTCTTT
>TRBV9|17|NA|TRBJ1-5|TRBD1
CASSSGQGGISNQPQHF
TGTGCCAGCAGTTCCGGGCAGGGGGGAATTAGCAATCAGCCCCAGCATTTT
>TRBV13|13|NA|TRBJ1-1|NA
CASSLYRDAEAFF
TGTGCCAGCAGCTTATACAGGGACGCTGAAGCTTTCTTT
>TRBV7-3|15|NA|TRBJ2-7|TRBD2
CASSPGPGLVFEQYF
TGTGCCAGCAGCCCAGGTCCGGGACTAGTATTCGAGCAGTACTTC
>TRBV27|14|NA|TRBJ2-7|TRBD2
CASSLGTSRYEQYF
TGTGCCAGCAGTTTGGGGACTAGCAGATACGAGCAGTACTTC
>TRBV7-2|17|NA|TRBJ2-3|TRBD2
CASSLVGLAGELDTQYF
TGTGCCAGCAGCTTAGTGGGACTAGCGGGAGAATTAGATACGCAGTATTTT
>TRBV11-2|17|NA|TRBJ2-7|TRBD2
CASSPRGTSDSIHEQYF
TGTGCCAGCAGCCCTAGGGGAACTAGCGACTCGATCCACGAGCAGTACTTC
>TRBV11-2|14|NA|TRBJ2-6|NA
CASSLVRGANVLTF
TGTGCCAGCAGCTTAGTCCGGGGGGCCAACGTCCTGACTTTC
>TRBV18|20|NA|TRBJ2-5|TRBD2
CASSPLAETSGTSIGETQYF
TGTGCCAGCTCACCGCTCGCGGAGACTAGCGGGACTTCAATCGGGGAGACCCAGTACTTC
>TRBV7-9|16|NA|TRBJ2-2|TRBD2
CASSPPSGLTGGELFF
TGTGCCAGCAGCCCCCCTAGCGGATTAACGGGAGGGGAGCTGTTTTTT
>TRBV19|14|NA|TRBJ2-7|TRBD1
CASSIGQGANEQYF
TGTGCCAGTAGTATCGGGCAGGGGGCTAACGAGCAGTACTTC
>TRBV30|14|few|TRBJ2-7|TRBD1
CAWQTGAGAYEQYF
TGTGCCTGGCAAACAGGGGCCGGGGCCTACGAGCAGTACTTC
>TRBV27|13|NA|TRBJ1-2|TRBD1
CASSPGQGPGYTF
TGTGCCAGCAGCCCGGGACAGGGTCCCGGCTACACCTTC
>TRBV9|15|NA|TRBJ2-6|NA
CASSVKGSGANVLTF
TGTGCCAGCAGCGTCAAGGGGTCCGGGGCCAACGTCCTGACTTTC
>TRBV5-1|16|NA|TRBJ2-2|TRBD2
CASSLALAGEVGELFF
TGCGCCAGCAGCTTGGCTCTAGCGGGAGAGGTCGGGGAGCTGTTTTTT
>TRBV28|15|once|TRBJ2-3|TRBD2
CASSPGLAFGDTQYF
TGTGCCAGCAGTCCGGGACTAGCTTTTGGAGATACGCAGTATTTT
>TRBV25-1|16|NA|TRBJ2-6|TRBD2
CASPGGVRAGANVLTF
TGTGCCAGCCCTGGGGGGGTAAGAGCTGGGGCCAACGTCCTGACTTTC